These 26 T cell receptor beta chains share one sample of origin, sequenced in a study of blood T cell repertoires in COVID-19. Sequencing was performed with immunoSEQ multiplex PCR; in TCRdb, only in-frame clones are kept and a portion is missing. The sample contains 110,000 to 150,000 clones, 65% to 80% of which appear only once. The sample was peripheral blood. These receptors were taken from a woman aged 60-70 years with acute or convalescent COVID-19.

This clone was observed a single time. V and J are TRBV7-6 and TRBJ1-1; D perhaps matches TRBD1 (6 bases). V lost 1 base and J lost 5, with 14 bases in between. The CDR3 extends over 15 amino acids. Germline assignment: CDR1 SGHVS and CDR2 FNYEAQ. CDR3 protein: CASSLGSGAGTEAFF. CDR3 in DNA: TGTGCCAGCAGCTTAGGTTCAGGGGCTGGGACTGAAGCTTTCTTT. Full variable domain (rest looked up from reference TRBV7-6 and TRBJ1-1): GAGVSQSPRYKVTKRGQDVALRCDPISGHVSLYWYRQALGQGPEFLTYFNYEAQQDKSGLPNDRFSAERPEGSISTLTIQRTEQRDSAMYRCASSLGSGAGTEAFFGQGTRLTVV.

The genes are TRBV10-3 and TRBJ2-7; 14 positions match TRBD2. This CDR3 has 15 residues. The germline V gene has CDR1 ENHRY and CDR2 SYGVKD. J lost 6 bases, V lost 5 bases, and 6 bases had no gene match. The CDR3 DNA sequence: TGTGCCATCAGTCAAGTCGGACTAGCGGGAGGCGAGCAGTACTTC. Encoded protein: CAISQVGLAGGEQYF.

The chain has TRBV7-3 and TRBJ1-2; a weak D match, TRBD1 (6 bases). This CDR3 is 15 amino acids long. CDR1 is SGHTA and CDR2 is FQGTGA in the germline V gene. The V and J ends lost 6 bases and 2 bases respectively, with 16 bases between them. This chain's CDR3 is CASSQSGTRNYGYTF. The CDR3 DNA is TGTGCCAGCAGTCAAAGCGGGACAAGGAACTATGGCTACACCTTC. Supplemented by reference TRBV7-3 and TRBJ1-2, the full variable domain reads GAGVSQTPSNKVTEKGKYVELRCDPISGHTALYWYRQSLGQGPEFLIYFQGTGAADDSGLPNDRFFAVRPEGSVSTLKIQRTERGDSAVYLCASSQSGTRNYGYTFGSGTRLTVV.

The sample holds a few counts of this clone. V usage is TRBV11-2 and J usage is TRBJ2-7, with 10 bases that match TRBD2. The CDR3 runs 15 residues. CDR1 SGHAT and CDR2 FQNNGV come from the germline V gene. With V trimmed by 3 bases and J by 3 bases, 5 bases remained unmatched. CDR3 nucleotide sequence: TGTGCCAGCAGCTTTACGACTAGCGGGTTCTACGAGCAGTACTTC. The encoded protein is CASSFTTSGFYEQYF.

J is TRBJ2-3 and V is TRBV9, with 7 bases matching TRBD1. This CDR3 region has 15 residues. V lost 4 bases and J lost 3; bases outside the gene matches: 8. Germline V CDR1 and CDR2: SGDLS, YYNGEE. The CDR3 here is CASSPVTGLTDTQYF. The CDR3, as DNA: TGTGCCAGCAGCCCCGTGACAGGGCTAACAGATACGCAGTATTTT. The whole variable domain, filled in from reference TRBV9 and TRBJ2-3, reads DSGVTQTPKHLITATGQRVTLRCSPRSGDLSVYWYQQSLDQGLQFLIQYYNGEERAKGNILERFSAQQFPDLHSELNLSSLELGDSALYFCASSPVTGLTDTQYFGPGTRLTVL.

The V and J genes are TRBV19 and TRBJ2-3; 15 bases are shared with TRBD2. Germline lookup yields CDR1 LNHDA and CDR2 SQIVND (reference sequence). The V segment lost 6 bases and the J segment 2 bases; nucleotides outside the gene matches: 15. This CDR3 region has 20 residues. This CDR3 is CASSLTGLAGGPGITDTQYF. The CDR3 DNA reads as TGTGCCAGTAGCCTTACCGGACTAGCGGGAGGGCCTGGGATCACAGATACGCAGTATTTT.

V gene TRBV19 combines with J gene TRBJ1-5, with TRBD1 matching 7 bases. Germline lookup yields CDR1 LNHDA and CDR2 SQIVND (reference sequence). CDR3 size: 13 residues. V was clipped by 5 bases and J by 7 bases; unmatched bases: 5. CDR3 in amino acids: CASSSQGDQPQHF. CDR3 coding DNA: TGTGCCAGTAGTTCTCAGGGGGACCAGCCCCAGCATTTT.

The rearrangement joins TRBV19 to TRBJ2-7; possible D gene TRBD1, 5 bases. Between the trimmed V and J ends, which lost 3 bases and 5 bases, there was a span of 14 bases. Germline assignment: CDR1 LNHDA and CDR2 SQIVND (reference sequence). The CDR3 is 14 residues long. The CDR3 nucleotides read TGTGCCAGTAGTATGCCAGGGTGGGGAAACGAGCAGTACTTC. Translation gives CASSMPGWGNEQYF. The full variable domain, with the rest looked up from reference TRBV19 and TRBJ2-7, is DGGITQSPKYLFRKEGQNVTLSCEQNLNHDAMYWYRQDPGQGLRLIYYSQIVNDFQKGDIAEGYSVSREKKESFPLTVTSAQKNPTAFYLCASSMPGWGNEQYFGPGTRLTVT.

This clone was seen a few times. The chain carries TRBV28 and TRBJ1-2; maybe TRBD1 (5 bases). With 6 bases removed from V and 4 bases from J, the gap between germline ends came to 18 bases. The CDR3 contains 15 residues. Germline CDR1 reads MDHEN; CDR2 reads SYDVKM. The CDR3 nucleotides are TGTGCCAGCAGGCGAGTTGGGGCGATCTCCTATGGCTACACCTTC. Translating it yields CASRRVGAISYGYTF.

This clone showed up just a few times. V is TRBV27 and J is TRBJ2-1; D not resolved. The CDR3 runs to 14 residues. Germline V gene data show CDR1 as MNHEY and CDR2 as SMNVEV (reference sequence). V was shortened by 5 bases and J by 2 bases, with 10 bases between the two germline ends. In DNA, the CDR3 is TGTGCCAGCAGTGCGGCTAGGACCTACAATGAGCAGTTCTTC. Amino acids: CASSAARTYNEQFF.

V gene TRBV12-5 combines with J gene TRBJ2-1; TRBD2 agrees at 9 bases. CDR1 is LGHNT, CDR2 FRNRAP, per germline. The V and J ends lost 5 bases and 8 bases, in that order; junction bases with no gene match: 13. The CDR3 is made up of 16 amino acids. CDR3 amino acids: CASGPGTSGREHEQFF. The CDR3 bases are TGTGCTAGTGGTCCTGGAACTAGCGGGCGGGAACATGAGCAGTTCTTC.

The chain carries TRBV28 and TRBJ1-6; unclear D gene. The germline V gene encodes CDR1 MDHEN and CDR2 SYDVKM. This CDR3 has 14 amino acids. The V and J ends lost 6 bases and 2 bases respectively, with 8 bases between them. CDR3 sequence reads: CASSVYPYNSPLHF. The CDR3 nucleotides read TGTGCCAGCAGCGTCTACCCCTATAATTCACCCCTCCACTTT.

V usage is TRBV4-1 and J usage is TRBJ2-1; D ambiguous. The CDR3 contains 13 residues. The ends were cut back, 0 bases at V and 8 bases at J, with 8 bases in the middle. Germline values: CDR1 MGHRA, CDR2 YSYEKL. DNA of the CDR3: TGCGCCAGCAGCCAAGAACTTTTTCATGAGCAGTTCTTC. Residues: CASSQELFHEQFF.

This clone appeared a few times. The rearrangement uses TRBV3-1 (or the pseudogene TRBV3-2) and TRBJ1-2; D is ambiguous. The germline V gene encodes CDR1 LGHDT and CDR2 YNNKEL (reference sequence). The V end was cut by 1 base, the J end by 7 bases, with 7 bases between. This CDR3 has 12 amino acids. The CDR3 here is CASSQGLIGYTF. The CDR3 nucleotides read TGTGCCAGCAGCCAAGGGCTTATTGGCTACACCTTC.

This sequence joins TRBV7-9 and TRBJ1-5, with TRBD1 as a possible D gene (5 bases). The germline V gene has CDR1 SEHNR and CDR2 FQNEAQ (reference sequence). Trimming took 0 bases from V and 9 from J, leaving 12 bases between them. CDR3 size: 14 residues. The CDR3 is CASSLAGEGAPQHF. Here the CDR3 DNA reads TGTGCCAGCAGCTTAGCGGGGGAGGGAGCGCCCCAGCATTTT.

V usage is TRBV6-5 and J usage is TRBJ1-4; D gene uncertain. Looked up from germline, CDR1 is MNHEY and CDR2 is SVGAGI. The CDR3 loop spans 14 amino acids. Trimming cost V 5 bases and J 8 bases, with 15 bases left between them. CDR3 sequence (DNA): TGTGCCAGCAGTCTAGGCCACTCTTCGGAAAAACTGTTTTTT. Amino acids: CASSLGHSSEKLFF.

Here the CDR3 DNA reads TGTGCCAGCAGCTTGTGGACAGTCAATTCCTACGAGCAGTACTTC. Translation gives CASSLWTVNSYEQYF. This sequence joins TRBV11-1 and TRBJ2-7; possibly TRBD1 for D (6 bases). This CDR3 has 15 residues. Between the trimmed V and J ends, which lost 3 bases and 1 base, there was a span of 13 bases. Germline CDR1 reads SGHAT; CDR2 reads FQDESV (reference sequence).

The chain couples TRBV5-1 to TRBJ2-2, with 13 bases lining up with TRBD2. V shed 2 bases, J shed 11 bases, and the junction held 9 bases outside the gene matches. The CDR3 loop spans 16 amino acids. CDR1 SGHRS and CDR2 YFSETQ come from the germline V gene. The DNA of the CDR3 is TGCGCCAGCAGCTTAGGGACGGGACTAGCGGGACGAGAGCTGTTTTTT. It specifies CASSLGTGLAGRELFF.

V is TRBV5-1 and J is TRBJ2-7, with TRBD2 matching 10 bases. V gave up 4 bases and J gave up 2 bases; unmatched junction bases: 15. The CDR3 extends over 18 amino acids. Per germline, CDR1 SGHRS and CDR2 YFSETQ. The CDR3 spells CASSVRAGTSVRTYEQYF. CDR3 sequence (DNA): TGCGCCAGCAGCGTTCGGGCCGGGACTAGCGTACGCACCTACGAGCAGTACTTC.

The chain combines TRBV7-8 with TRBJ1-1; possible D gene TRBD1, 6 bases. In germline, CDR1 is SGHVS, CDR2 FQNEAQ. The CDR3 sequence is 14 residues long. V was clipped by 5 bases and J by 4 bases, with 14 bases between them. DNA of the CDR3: TGTGCCAGCAGCCCTTTCCCACAGGGCACTGAAGCTTTCTTT. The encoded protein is CASSPFPQGTEAFF.

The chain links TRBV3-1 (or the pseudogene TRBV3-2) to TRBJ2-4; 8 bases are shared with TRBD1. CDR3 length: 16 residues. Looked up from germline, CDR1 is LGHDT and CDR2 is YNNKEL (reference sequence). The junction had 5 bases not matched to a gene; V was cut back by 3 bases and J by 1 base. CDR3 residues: CASSQMTGEAKNIQYF. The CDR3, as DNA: TGTGCCAGCAGCCAGATGACAGGGGAGGCCAAAAACATTCAGTACTTC.

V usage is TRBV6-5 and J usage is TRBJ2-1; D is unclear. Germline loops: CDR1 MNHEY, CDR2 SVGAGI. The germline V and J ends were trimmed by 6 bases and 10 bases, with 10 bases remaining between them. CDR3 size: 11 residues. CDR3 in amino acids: CASSSLEEQFF. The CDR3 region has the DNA TGTGCCAGCAGCTCCCTCGAGGAGCAGTTCTTC.

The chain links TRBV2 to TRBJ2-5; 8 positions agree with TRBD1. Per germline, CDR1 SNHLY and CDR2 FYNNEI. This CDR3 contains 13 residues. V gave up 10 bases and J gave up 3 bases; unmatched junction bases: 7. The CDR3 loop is CATPPGQEETQYF. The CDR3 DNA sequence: TGTGCCACCCCCCCGGGACAGGAAGAGACCCAGTACTTC.

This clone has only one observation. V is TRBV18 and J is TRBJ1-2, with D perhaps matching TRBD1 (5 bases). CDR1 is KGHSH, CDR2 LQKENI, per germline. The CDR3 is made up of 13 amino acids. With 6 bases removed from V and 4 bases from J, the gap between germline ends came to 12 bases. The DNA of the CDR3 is TGTGCCAGCTCTCGCGACAGCTCCTATGGCTACACCTTC. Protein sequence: CASSRDSSYGYTF.

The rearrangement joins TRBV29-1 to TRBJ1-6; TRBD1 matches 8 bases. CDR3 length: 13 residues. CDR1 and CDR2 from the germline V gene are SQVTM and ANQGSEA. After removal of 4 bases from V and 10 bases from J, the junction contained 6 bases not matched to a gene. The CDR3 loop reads CSVGQGAESPLHF. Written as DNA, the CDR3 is TGCAGCGTTGGCCAGGGGGCGGAATCACCCCTCCACTTT.

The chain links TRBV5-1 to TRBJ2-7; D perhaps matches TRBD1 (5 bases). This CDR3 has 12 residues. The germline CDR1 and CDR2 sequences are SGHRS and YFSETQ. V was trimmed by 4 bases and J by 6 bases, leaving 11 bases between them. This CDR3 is CASSLQVGEQYF. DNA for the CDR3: TGCGCCAGCAGCCTACAGGTCGGCGAGCAGTACTTC.